These T cell receptor beta chains were read from a single sample in a study of CD4 T cells in relation to SARS-CoV-2 and coronaviruses. Assay used: immunoSEQ multiplex PCR; TCRdb lists only in-frame clones, some missing. The table lists about 36,000 clones, around four fifths of them singletons. Their cognate antigens are unknown. Source material: memory CD4+ T cells from PBMCs, cultured in vitro. These receptors all stem from an adult with COVID-19. Both conserved end residues are part of each CDR3. The D gene is left open where the match is weak. Size is omitted from some rows. Given values are once, few, many or a class for expanded clones.

>.|.|TRBJ2-2|TRBV6-5
TGTGCCAGCGGTTGGGCAGGCGGGGAGCTGTTTTTT
CASGWAGGELFF
>.|.|TRBJ1-1|TRBV2
TGTGCCAGCAGCCCCAGGACGGGTAACACTGAAGCTTTCTTT
CASSPRTGNTEAFF
>.|.|TRBJ1-4|TRBV6-5
TGTGCCAGCAGTTACTCGGGAACAGCCCTTAATGAAAAACTGTTTTTT
CASSYSGTALNEKLFF
>few|.|TRBJ1-1|TRBV7-8
TGTGCCAGCAGCCCAAGTGGGACGACGAACACTGAAGCTTTCTTT
CASSPSGTTNTEAFF
>.|.|TRBJ2-1|TRBV28
TGTGCCAGCAGTTTAAGGAGCAATGAGCAGTTCTTC
CASSLRSNEQFF
>.|TRBD2|TRBJ2-1|TRBV7-3
TGTGCCAGCTCTCAGGGACTAGCCTTCAATGAGCAGTTCTTC
CASSQGLAFNEQFF
>.|.|TRBJ2-1|TRBV6-5
TGTGCCAGCAGTTACCGGAGAAGCGATGAGCAGTTCTTC
CASSYRRSDEQFF
>few|.|TRBJ1-5|TRBV27
TGTGCCAGCAGTTTACGGGGGGCAGGGATTCAGCCCCAGCATTTT
CASSLRGAGIQPQHF
>.|.|TRBJ2-3|TRBV12-3/TRBV12-4
TGTGCCAGCAGCCCGACTAGACCAGATACGCAGTATTTT
CASSPTRPDTQYF
>.|.|TRBJ2-7|TRBV21-1
TGTGCCAGCAGCATGCCGGGGCGCTACGAGCAGTACTTC
CASSMPGRYEQYF
>few|TRBD1|TRBJ1-4|TRBV7-9
TGTGCCAGCAGCCTGGGACAGGATAATGAAAAACTGTTTTTT
CASSLGQDNEKLFF
>.|TRBD1|TRBJ2-7|TRBV19
TGTGCCACGAGACAGGGGGATCACTCCTACGAGCAGTACTTC
CATRQGDHSYEQYF
>.|TRBD2|TRBJ2-1|TRBV11-2
TGTGCCAGCAGCTTCGGGAGGTTGGCTTGGGGCAGGTCCTACAATGAGCAGTTCTTC
CASSFGRLAWGRSYNEQFF
>.|.|TRBJ2-6|TRBV7-3
TGTGCCAGCAGTTGGAGCTCTGGGGCCAACGTCCTGACTTTC
CASSWSSGANVLTF
>.|TRBD2|TRBJ2-5|TRBV9
TGTGCCAGCAGCCATCGGACTAGCGGGACGGAGACCCAGTACTTC
CASSHRTSGTETQYF
>.|.|TRBJ1-4|TRBV6-6
TGTGCCAGCAGTTCGACAGCAACTAATGAAAAACTGTTTTTT
CASSSTATNEKLFF
>.|.|TRBJ1-2|TRBV19
TGTGCCAGTAGTATTACGGGCAGGGATAACTATGGCTACACCTTC
CASSITGRDNYGYTF
>.|.|TRBJ1-1|TRBV7-9
TGTGCCAGCAGCTTCGAAGAGTTATTCACTGAAGCTTTCTTT
CASSFEELFTEAFF
>.|TRBD2|TRBJ2-7|TRBV29-1
TGCAGCGTTAGGCGCGGGAGTTTTGACGAGCAGTACTTC
CSVRRGSFDEQYF
>few|.|TRBJ2-1|TRBV30
TGTGCCTGGAGTAATAACAGGGACAATGAGCAGTTCTTC
CAWSNNRDNEQFF
>.|TRBD2|TRBJ2-7|TRBV18
TGTGCCAGCTCCCGACTAGCGGGAGACCGGGCCTACGAGCAGTACTTC
CASSRLAGDRAYEQYF
>.|.|TRBJ2-3|TRBV5-1
TGCGCCAGCAGATCAGGGGGGGATACGCAGTATTTT
CASRSGGDTQYF
>.|.|TRBJ1-1|TRBV7-2
TGTGCCAGCAGCGCGGACATGAACACTGAAGCTTTCTTT
CASSADMNTEAFF
>.|.|TRBJ1-4|TRBV5-6
TGTGCCAGCAGCTTGTATAAGTCGGATGAAAAACTGTTTTTT
CASSLYKSDEKLFF
>.|.|TRBJ1-5|TRBV12-5
TGTGCTAGTGGAGGGGGGATCAATCAGCCCCAGCATTTT
CASGGGINQPQHF
>once|.|TRBJ2-2|TRBV2
TGTGCCAGCAGTGAAATGCGGGGAAATGAGCTGTTTTTT
CASSEMRGNELFF
>.|TRBD1|TRBJ2-7|TRBV4-2
TGTGCCAGCAGCCCCGTGGGACAGGGAGTGTCCGAGCAGTACTTC
CASSPVGQGVSEQYF
>once|.|TRBJ1-3|TRBV4-3
TGCGCCAGCAGCCAAAACAGGATCGACTCTGGAAACACCATATATTTT
CASSQNRIDSGNTIYF